A single sample gave rise to the 18 T cell receptor beta chains below, sequenced in a study of neurological immune-mediated disorders. Each CDR3 protein is one row after TCRdb ran MiXCR on the 5' RACE reads. The sample carries 65,000 to 85,000 distinct CDR3 sequences, around 3% recorded once. Material: PBMCs. The receptors were sampled from a woman between 50 and 59 years old with multiple sclerosis.

This clonotype showed up many times. This chain uses TRBV20-1 with TRBJ2-1; 12 nucleotides match TRBD2. The J segment lost 3 bases and the V segment lost 6 bases, leaving 3 bases of the junction unmatched. The germline gives CDR1 DFQATT, CDR2 SNEGSKA (reference sequence). This CDR3 contains 14 residues. DNA of the CDR3: TGCAGTGCAGGGGGACTAGCGGGCTACAATGAGCAGTTCTTC. This gives the protein CSAGGLAGYNEQFF.

This clonotype was recorded many times. This rearrangement joins TRBV7-2 to TRBJ2-3; D remains unclear. Germline V gene lookup returns CDR1 SGHTA and CDR2 FQGNSA. The CDR3 runs to 15 residues. V shed 5 bases and J shed 0 bases, with 12 bases lying between them. CDR3 amino acids: CASSRVGASTDTQYF. CDR3 sequence (DNA): TGTGCCAGCAGCCGAGTGGGCGCTAGCACAGATACGCAGTATTTT. Full variable domain (remainder filled in from reference TRBV7-2 and TRBJ2-3): GAGVSQSPSNKVTEKGKDVELRCDPISGHTALYWYRQSLGQGLEFLIYFQGNSAPDKSGLPSDRFSAERTGGSVSTLTIQRTQQEDSAVYLCASSRVGASTDTQYFGPGTRLTVL.

This clonotype showed up many times. The CDR3 loop is CASMQGWTEAFF. The CDR3 DNA is TGTGCCAGCATGCAGGGGTGGACTGAAGCTTTCTTT. The rearrangement uses TRBV6-2 or TRBV6-3 and TRBJ1-1; D is perhaps TRBD1 (6 bases). This CDR3 contains 12 residues. The germline V gene encodes CDR1 MNHEY and CDR2 SVGEGT. Deletions cut 7 bases from V and 5 bases from J, with 11 bases between.

Many counts were recorded for this clonotype. V and J are TRBV3-1 and TRBJ2-1; D tentatively reads TRBD1 or TRBD2 (5 bases each). V was trimmed by 3 bases and J by 6 bases, leaving 18 bases between them. CDR1 LGHDT and CDR2 YNNKEL come from the germline V gene (reference sequence). CDR3 length: 16 amino acids. In nucleotides, the CDR3 is TGTGCCAGCAGCCAGACCGGGACCCGGGCCGGCAATGAGCAGTTCTTC. It yields the protein CASSQTGTRAGNEQFF.

A single count supports this clonotype. As the CDR3 is not closed by the conserved phenylalanine or tryptophan, this likely results from a read error. The DNA is left out, because the CDR3 cannot be placed on it with certainty; the CDR3 is given as TCRdb lists it. This chain links TRBV10-3 with TRBJ2-7; no DNA check was done on the table's D call, TRBD1. The CDR3 length equals 13 residues, ends included. Germline values: CDR1 ENHRY, CDR2 SYGVKD. This CDR3 reads CAITGDRVSAKYN.

This clonotype appeared many times. CDR3: CSARENRAGNQPQHF. CDR3 coding DNA: TGCAGTGCTAGAGAAAACAGGGCAGGCAATCAGCCCCAGCATTTT. The chain combines TRBV20-1 with TRBJ1-5; D is perhaps TRBD1 (6 bases). Germline-derived CDR1 and CDR2 are DFQATT and SNEGSKA (reference sequence). This CDR3 contains 15 residues. V lost 0 bases to trimming and J lost 2 bases, with 11 bases between them.

This clonotype was observed at least ten times. This chain links TRBV7-6 with TRBJ2-3; 9 nucleotides line up with TRBD2. The V segment lost 4 bases and the J segment 0 bases; nucleotides outside the gene matches: 2. The germline V gene has CDR1 SGHVS and CDR2 FNYEAQ. The length of the CDR3 is 15 residues. CDR3 loop: CASSYSGGSTDTQYF. The CDR3 DNA follows: TGTGCCAGCAGCTATAGCGGGGGAAGCACAGATACGCAGTATTTT.

V is TRBV5-1 and J is TRBJ2-7; unclear D gene. Germline loops: CDR1 SGHRS, CDR2 YFSETQ. The CDR3 has 14 amino acids. V gave up 3 bases and J gave up 2 bases, with 12 bases separating them. The CDR3 loop is CASSYIQTPYEQYF. DNA of the CDR3: TGCGCCAGCAGCTACATTCAGACCCCCTACGAGCAGTACTTC.

The sample holds many counts of this clonotype. This rearrangement joins TRBV12-3 or TRBV12-4 to TRBJ2-5; unclear D gene. CDR3 size: 12 residues. The V gene lost 2 bases and the J gene lost 4 bases, with 5 bases spanning the gap. The CDR3 sequence: CASSLFPETQYF. As DNA, the CDR3 is TGTGCCAGCAGTTTATTCCCAGAGACCCAGTACTTC.

This clonotype has a count of ten or more. The genes are TRBV15 and TRBJ2-1; 8 bases line up with TRBD2. The V segment lost 2 bases and the J segment 9 bases; nucleotides outside the gene matches: 6. The CDR3 has 14 amino acids. Germline CDR1 and CDR2: LNHNV and YYDKDF (reference sequence). For the CDR3, the DNA is TGTGCCACCAGCAGATTTGGACTAGCAGCTGAGCAGTTCTTC. This codes for CATSRFGLAAEQFF.

This clonotype was observed at least ten times. This sequence joins TRBV9 and TRBJ1-1, with D hard to call. Germline assignment: CDR1 SGDLS and CDR2 YYNGEE. V gave up 4 bases and J gave up 8 bases, with 12 bases separating them. This CDR3 contains 12 residues. The CDR3 sequence is CASSPSPREAFF. The DNA for the CDR3 is TGTGCCAGCAGCCCCTCACCAAGGGAAGCTTTCTTT.

This clonotype was counted ten times or more. DNA for the CDR3: TGCAGTGCTACCCGGTCAAGTGACACCATATATTTT. Amino acids: CSATRSSDTIYF. This chain uses TRBV20-1 with TRBJ1-3, with D hard to call. CDR1 is DFQATT and CDR2 is SNEGSKA in the germline V gene (reference sequence). V was trimmed by 4 bases and J by 8 bases, leaving 12 bases between them. CDR3 length equals 12 residues.

A word on this clonotype: At one end, the junction sequence differs from germline, possibly due to a read error. V is TRBV18 and J is TRBJ2-1; no firm D call. The CDR3 contains 16 residues. From germline, CDR1 is KGHSH and CDR2 LQKENI. CDR3 in amino acids: CASSPSRAAAYIEQFF. CDR3 sequence (DNA): TGTGCCAGCTCACCGTCTAGGGCGGCAGCCTACATTGAGCAGTTCTTC.

The sample holds many counts of this clonotype. V and J are TRBV6-1 and TRBJ2-2, with D possibly TRBD1 on 6 matching bases. The length of the CDR3 is 15 residues. In germline, CDR1 is MNHNS, CDR2 SASEGT. The V gene lost 5 bases and the J gene lost 5 bases, with 15 bases spanning the gap. The CDR3 protein is CASSFEGTSTGELFF. CDR3 coding DNA: TGTGCCAGCAGTTTCGAAGGGACATCAACCGGGGAGCTGTTTTTT.

This clonotype showed up many times. This sequence joins TRBV7-9 and TRBJ2-2; D is unclear. CDR1 is SEHNR, CDR2 FQNEAQ, per germline (reference sequence). V was clipped by 0 bases and J by 6 bases, with 5 bases between them. The CDR3 is 13 residues long. CDR3: CASSLAAAGELFF. The CDR3, as DNA: TGTGCCAGCAGCTTAGCTGCGGCCGGGGAGCTGTTTTTT. Combining the CDR3 with reference TRBV7-9 and TRBJ2-2 gives the whole variable domain DTGVSQNPRHKITKRGQNVTFRCDPISEHNRLYWYRQTLGQGPEFLTYFQNEAQLEKSRLLSDRFSAERPKGSFSTLEIQRTEQGDSAMYLCASSLAAAGELFFGEGSRLTVL.

The sample holds many counts of this clonotype. This chain connects TRBV7-2 to TRBJ2-1, with D possibly TRBD1 on 5 matching bases. The germline V and J ends were trimmed by 4 bases and 8 bases, with 12 bases remaining between them. CDR1 SGHTA and CDR2 FQGNSA come from the germline V gene. The CDR3 contains 13 residues. CDR3 in amino acids: CASSSRRAHEQFF. The CDR3 DNA follows: TGTGCCAGCAGCTCGCGCAGGGCCCATGAGCAGTTCTTC.

The table lists this clonotype with many counts. The chain employs TRBV7-2 and TRBJ1-2, with TRBD1 as a possible D gene (5 bases). The CDR3 spans 14 residues. The germline V gene encodes CDR1 SGHTA and CDR2 FQGNSA. V was cut by 1 base and J by 3 bases, with 9 bases left in between. Written as DNA, the CDR3 is TGTGCCAGCAGCTTAGAATGGGGGGACTATGGCTACACCTTC. This encodes CASSLEWGDYGYTF.

This clonotype was counted at least ten times. The V call is TRBV5-1, the J call TRBJ1-1; D ambiguous. V was trimmed by 4 bases and J by 2 bases, leaving 15 bases between them. The CDR3 totals 15 residues. Looked up from germline, CDR1 is SGHRS and CDR2 is YFSETQ. CDR3 sequence (DNA): TGCGCCAGCAGCGTGGAGACGGGGAGAAACACTGAAGCTTTCTTT. Encoded protein: CASSVETGRNTEAFF.